This note documents a single T cell receptor beta chain sequence. Sequencing used immunoSEQ multiplex PCR; TCRdb keeps in-frame clones, though not all of them. The sample includes approximately 250,000 clones, 80% to 95% of them seen just once. Germline V gene lookup returns CDR1 SEHNR and CDR2 FQNEAQ (reference sequence). Losses at the gene ends were 5 bases for V and 6 bases for J; bases not matched to a gene: 2. The CDR3 has 13 amino acids. The sample originates from a study of blood T cell repertoires in COVID-19. This TCR derives from a middle-aged man who had been exposed to COVID-19. Sequencing input: PBMCs or T cells enriched from blood (not recorded which). The rearrangement links TRBV7-9 to TRBJ1-5; TRBD1 matches at 9 bases. DNA for the CDR3: TGTGCCAGCAGCGGGACAGGGTTTCAGCCCCAGCATTTT. The encoded protein is CASSGTGFQPQHF.